This TCR beta chain comes out of a study of T cells in localized non-small cell lung cancer (dated by TCRdb to 2018 to 2021). As for the study more broadly: T cell repertoires of 200 to 250 early-stage NSCLC patients were analyzed, with tumors being compared against uninvolved tumor-adjacent lungs. The cohort comprised under 250 treatment-naïve NSCLC patients with resected, localized lung tumors. NSCLC patients had a mean age of roughly 69 years, and 120 to 150 were male and 107 female. Overall study outcomes, separate from this receptor: Because multi-region sequencing of the tumors was not done, intratumor heterogeneity could not be ruled out. Because the study design was exploratory, TCR variables were selected using unadjusted p-values without false-discovery rate correction. Of the top 100 tumor clones, a median of roughly 56 were detected in paired uninvolved adjacent lung; under 35 were also among that lung's top 100. Uninvolved tumor-adjacent lung showed the highest T cell clonality, higher than tumor, which suggests more focused antigenic responses in the adjacent lung. Longer overall survival was associated with higher blood T cell density, whereas shorter survival was associated with higher adjacent-lung clonality.

This clone was observed a few times. There is no known antigen for this receptor. No base quality values were provided; no much bigger clone lies one nucleotide off. The immunoSEQ Assay was used to sequence TCR beta CDR3 regions from DNA. The paper's processing steps were these. T cell density was computed as TCR beta template counts normalized to usable DNA estimated by amplifying housekeeping genes. Using the preseqR package, richness was estimated by extrapolating to 120,000 templates for tissue samples and 400,000 templates for PBMC samples. Clonality was defined by subtracting Pielou's evenness from one. To identify tissue-enriched TCRs, differential abundance testing was run on productive amino-acid clonotypes with a minimum total count of 5 and an alpha of 0.1. The Jaccard Index and the Morisita Overlap Index were used to quantify repertoire overlap between compartments. GLIPH grouped TCR beta CDR3s together with public tetramer-defined viral CDR3s, and a viral motif had to include at least three viral sequences and also show V-gene enrichment. In its TCRdb copy, this immuneACCESS table keeps in-frame sequences only and misses some clones. Where compared with another copy, unresolved V genes explain less than half of these, and the others have no known cause. Clone size and the V and J calls come from that table; the DNA yielded D and trimming. The sample table holds approximately 31,000 clones, of which approximately 81% were seen once. The leading ten clones occupy 35% to 40% of the sample.

At diagnosis, tumor, uninvolved tumor-adjacent lung and peripheral blood were collected and then preserved as a mix of FFPE and fresh-frozen material. For TCR repertoire profiling, blood samples were analyzed as peripheral blood mononuclear cells. This specimen was peripheral blood, taken before any cancer treatment. This receptor was obtained from a male donor at least 60 years old with stage II squamous cell lung carcinoma.

The CDR3 here reads CASSLLGGDKPSTDTQYF. Here is the DNA: TGTGCCAGCAGCTTGCTAGGCGGAGATAAACCTAGCACAGATACGCAGTATTTT. Recombination linked TRBV11-3 to TRBJ2-3; no D gene can be assigned with confidence. Taken from cysteine to phenylalanine, the CDR3 has 18 residues. Kept here is only the CDR3 DNA, which spans 54 bases and is read in frame from base 1. The germline V gene encodes CDR1 SGHNT and CDR2 YENEEA. Trimming costs V 3 bases and J 0 bases, and their ends lie 19 bases apart.